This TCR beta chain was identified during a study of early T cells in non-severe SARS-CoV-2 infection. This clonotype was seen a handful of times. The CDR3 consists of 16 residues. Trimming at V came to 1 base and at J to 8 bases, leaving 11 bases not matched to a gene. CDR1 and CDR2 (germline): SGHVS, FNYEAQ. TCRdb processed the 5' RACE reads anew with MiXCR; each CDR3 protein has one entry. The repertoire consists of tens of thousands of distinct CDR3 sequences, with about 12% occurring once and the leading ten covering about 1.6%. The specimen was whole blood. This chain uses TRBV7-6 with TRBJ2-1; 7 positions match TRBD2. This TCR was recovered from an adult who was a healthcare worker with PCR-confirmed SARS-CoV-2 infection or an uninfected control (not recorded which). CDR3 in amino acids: CASSLGSPSGVDEQFF. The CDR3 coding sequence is TGTGCCAGCAGCTTAGGATCCCCGAGCGGGGTGGATGAGCAGTTCTTC.